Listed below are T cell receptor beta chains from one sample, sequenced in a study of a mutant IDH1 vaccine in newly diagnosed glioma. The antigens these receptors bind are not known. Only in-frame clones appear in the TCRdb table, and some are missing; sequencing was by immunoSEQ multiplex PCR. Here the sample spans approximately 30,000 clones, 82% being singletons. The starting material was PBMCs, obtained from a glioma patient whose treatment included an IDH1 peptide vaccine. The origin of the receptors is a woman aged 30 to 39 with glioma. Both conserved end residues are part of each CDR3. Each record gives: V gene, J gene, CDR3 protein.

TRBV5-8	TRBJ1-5	CASSLGRVKPQHF
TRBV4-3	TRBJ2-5	CASSQVWGRTEETQYF
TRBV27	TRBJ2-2	CASSLGGAGSGELFF
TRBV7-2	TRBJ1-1	CASSPPRGLNTEAFF
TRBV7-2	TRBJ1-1	CASSPQGAKSEAFF
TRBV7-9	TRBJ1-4	CASSPRGPTEEKLFF
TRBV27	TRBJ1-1	CASSLSRGWTEAFF
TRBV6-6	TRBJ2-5	CASSYDWRGGLETQYF
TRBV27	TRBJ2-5	CASSLLAGGPETQYF
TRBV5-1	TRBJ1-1	CASSRSQGIEAFF
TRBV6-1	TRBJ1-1	CASRRDTHTEAFF
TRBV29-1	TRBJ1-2	CSVYLWNGYTF
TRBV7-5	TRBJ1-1	CVRSPPWDTEAFF
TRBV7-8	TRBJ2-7	CASSFATGTYEQYF
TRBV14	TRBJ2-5	CASSPTGWTQYF
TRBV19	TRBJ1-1	CASSPKTGPNTEAFF
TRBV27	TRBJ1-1	CASRQTGINTEAFF
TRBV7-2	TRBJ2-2	CASSVNPPGELFF
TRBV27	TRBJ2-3	CASSLLTLGTDTQYF
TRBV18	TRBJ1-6	CASSRAFGVGGSPLHF
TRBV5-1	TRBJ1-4	CASSLAGTQGEKLFF
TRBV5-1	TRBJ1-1	CASSLAGPGEAFF
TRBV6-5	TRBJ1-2	CASSFRQGYGYTF
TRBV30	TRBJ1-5	CAWSVPGGYSNQPQHF
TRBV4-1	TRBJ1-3	CASSHPSTGNTIYF
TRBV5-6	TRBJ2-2	CASTKGTLRELFF
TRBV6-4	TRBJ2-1	CASSRRRGAGFF
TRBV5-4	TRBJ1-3	CASSSQGLSSGNTIYF
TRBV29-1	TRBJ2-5	CSVENYGTGGHETQYF
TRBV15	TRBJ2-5	CATRLAGGQETQYF
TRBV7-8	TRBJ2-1	CASSLRARGSSYNEQFF
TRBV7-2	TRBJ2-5	CASSAGLLETQYF
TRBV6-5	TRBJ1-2	CASSSTGPDYGYTF
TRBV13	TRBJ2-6	CASRYTGLSGANVLTF
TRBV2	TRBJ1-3	CASSESVPFSGNTIYF
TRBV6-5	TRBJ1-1	CASSSYLVRNTEAFF
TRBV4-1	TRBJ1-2	CASSLREGQGYGYTF
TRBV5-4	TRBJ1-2	CASSSSRTGNYGYTF
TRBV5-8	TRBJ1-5	CASSLAGGKNQPQHF
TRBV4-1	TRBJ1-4	CASSPDRAQLFF
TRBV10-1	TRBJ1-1	CASRRTMNTEAFF
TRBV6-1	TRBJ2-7	CASSEVFAQGAREQYF
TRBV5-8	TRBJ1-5	CASSPRGSGNQPQHF
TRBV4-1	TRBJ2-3	CASSLPADTQYF
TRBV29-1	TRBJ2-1	CSVGTSNYNEQFF
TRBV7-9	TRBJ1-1	CASSPSGNTEAFF
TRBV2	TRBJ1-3	CATNPGNTIYF
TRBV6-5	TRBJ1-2	CASSPAGGPNYGYTF